This T cell receptor (beta chain) is from a study of blood T cells in healthy people across ages (dated by TCRdb to 2013 to 2016). About the investigation overall: In model experiments, roughly one uniquely barcoded TCR beta cDNA molecule per two T cells was captured by template switching. Using deep sequencing normalized with unique cDNA molecular identifiers, the study measured how TCR beta repertoire diversity changes with age. Four age groups were formed from the donors: young (average 16 years), middle-aged (approximately 39), aged (about 62) and long-lived (approximately 78). Using the same blood draw, the study looked at two additional independent replicas of 1 million unique cDNA reads for two donors, one aged 18 to 30 and the other aged 80 or older. To avoid experimental bias, donors of different ages were randomly spread across the sequencing lanes.

Here is what the overall study found, with its caveats: Bulk unsorted PBMC profiling prevented conclusive comparison of naive and antigen-experienced compartments. As age increased, observed TCR beta diversity per million T cells dropped in a roughly linear way, and a significant reduction was already evident by age about 40. Estimates of total diversity based on one million sequenced T cells were considered lower bounds and underestimates. The percentage of naive T cells measured by flow cytometry correlated strongly with observed TCR beta diversity. Compared with the aged group, the long-lived group had more naive CD4+ T cells, fewer expanded clones and increased TCR diversity, a pattern suggesting age selection. Because the CMV infection status of the donors was unknown, age-related changes in expanded clonotypes may potentially have been confounded.

Libraries were prepared through 5' RACE. Instrument on record: Illumina HiSeq 2500. A second roughly 7 to 12 cycle PCR used a sample-barcoded 5' primer and a J-beta primer mix. A template-switch 5' adaptor carrying 12 random nucleotides introduced a unique molecular identifier onto each TCR beta cDNA molecule. At least 2.5 million CDR3-containing paired-end reads were obtained from each sample. First-strand cDNA synthesis was performed from all RNA using the Mint cDNA synthesis kit, with priming by a TRBC-specific oligonucleotide. Following uracil-DNA glycosylase treatment, a first 18-cycle PCR with universal primers M1SS and BC2_uni_R was performed on all cDNA. In the authors' own workflow: Normalization of each sample was performed by random selection of 1 million high-quality reads, each carrying a distinct molecular identifier. Instead of being binned into consensus sequences, reads with shared molecular identifiers were discarded. CDR3 identification, clonotype clustering and error correction used MiTCR with a Q25 quality threshold and the strictest error-elimination algorithm. A nonparametric unseen species model with Euler transformation was used to estimate a lower bound on total TCR beta diversity. The public sequencing data were trimmed at Q25 with fastp and processed into clonotypes with MiXCR by TCRdb, which kept only in-frame beta chains. Rows merge per CDR3 protein into single entries with the most common DNA and genes. What appears here as the V and J calls and clone size reflects TCRdb's work, not the paper's. Within this sample are fewer than 700,000 distinct CDR3 sequences, with around 48% of them counted one time only. Together, the top ten hold 20% to 25% of the sample.

Concerning this clonotype itself: What this receptor recognizes is not known. No per-base quality is available; no much larger clone lies one base away.

The roughly 38 donors, aged 6 to 90 years, were systemically healthy Caucasian individuals from Russia. Approximately 9 milliliters of peripheral blood were collected from each donor into EDTA-treated Vacutainer tubes. Ficoll-Paque density-gradient centrifugation was used to isolate PBMCs, with at least 7 million per sample. Total RNA was extracted from PBMCs with Trizol reagent, with at least 5.5 micrograms obtained per sample. Naive CD45RAhigh/CD27high T cell percentages were measured by flow cytometry on a PBMC aliquot from every donor. Sample: blood. This TCR derives from a man older than 75 in good health.

CDR3 sequence: CASSSGQGISGANVLTF. Read as DNA, the sequence is TGCGCCAGCAGCTCGGGACAGGGGATCTCTGGGGCCAACGTCCTGACTTTC. The V and J genes are TRBV5-1 and TRBJ2-6; a stretch of 10 junction bases matches TRBD1. Relative to germline, V is missing 3 bases and J is missing 0 bases, with 3 bases of the junction outside any gene match. CDR1 and CDR2, per the germline V gene, are SGHRS and YFSETQ. Reading from cysteine to phenylalanine, the CDR3 counts 17 amino acids. Here the CDR3 DNA is all that survives: 51 bases in frame from base 1.